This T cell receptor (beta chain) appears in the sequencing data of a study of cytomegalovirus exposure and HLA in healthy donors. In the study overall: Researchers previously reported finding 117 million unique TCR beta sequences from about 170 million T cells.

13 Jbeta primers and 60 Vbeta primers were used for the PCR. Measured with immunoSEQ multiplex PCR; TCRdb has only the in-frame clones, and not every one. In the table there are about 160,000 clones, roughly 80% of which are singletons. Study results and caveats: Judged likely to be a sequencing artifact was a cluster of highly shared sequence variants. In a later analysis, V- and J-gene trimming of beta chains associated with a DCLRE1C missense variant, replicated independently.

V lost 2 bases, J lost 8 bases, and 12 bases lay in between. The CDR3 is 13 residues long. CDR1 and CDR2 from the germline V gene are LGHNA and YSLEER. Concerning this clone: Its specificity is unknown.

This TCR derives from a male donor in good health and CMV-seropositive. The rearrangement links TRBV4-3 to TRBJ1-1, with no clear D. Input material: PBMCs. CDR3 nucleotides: TGCGCCAGCAGCCAATCCCAGACTAGAGAAGCTTTCTTT. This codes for CASSQSQTREAFF.